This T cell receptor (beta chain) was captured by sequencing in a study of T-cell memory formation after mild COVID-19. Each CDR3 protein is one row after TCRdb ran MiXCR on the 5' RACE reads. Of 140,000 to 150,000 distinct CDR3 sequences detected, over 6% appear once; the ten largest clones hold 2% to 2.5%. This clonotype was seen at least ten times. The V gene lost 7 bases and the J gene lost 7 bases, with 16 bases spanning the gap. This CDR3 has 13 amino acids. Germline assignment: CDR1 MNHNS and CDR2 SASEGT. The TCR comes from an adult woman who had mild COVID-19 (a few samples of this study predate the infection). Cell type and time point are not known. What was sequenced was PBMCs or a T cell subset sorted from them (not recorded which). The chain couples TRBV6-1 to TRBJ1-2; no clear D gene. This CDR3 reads CASKVIREAGYTF. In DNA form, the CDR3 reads TGTGCCAGCAAAGTTATAAGAGAGGCTGGCTACACCTTC.